One sample yielded the 32 T cell receptor beta chains listed below, sequenced in a study of blood T cell repertoires in COVID-19. This table comes from immunoSEQ multiplex PCR, and its TCRdb copy is limited to in-frame clones, with some not included. The data show 100,000 or so clones, 82% seen once. Sequencing used peripheral blood. These TCRs come from a woman of 80 years or more with acute or convalescent COVID-19.

This clone has a single count. The CDR3 region has the DNA TGTGCCAGCAGCTTAGCGGGAGGTTGGGAGACCCAGTACTTC. It yields the protein CASSLAGGWETQYF. The chain carries TRBV7-9 and TRBJ2-5, with a weak D call TRBD2 (6 bases). The CDR3 sequence is 14 residues long. V dropped 0 bases and J dropped 5 bases, with 10 bases sitting between them. Germline loops: CDR1 SEHNR, CDR2 FQNEAQ (reference sequence).

This sequence joins TRBV2 and TRBJ1-1; D not resolved. The CDR3 extends over 15 amino acids. From germline, CDR1 is SNHLY and CDR2 FYNNEI. The V gene lost 2 bases and the J gene lost 4 bases, with 14 bases spanning the gap. The CDR3 sequence is CASSEWPGSGTEAFF. The CDR3 region has the DNA TGTGCCAGCAGTGAATGGCCGGGTTCGGGCACTGAAGCTTTCTTT.

The chain links TRBV6-1 to TRBJ2-5; a weak D match, TRBD2 (6 bases). CDR3 length equals 14 residues. Trimming pared 2 bases from V and 5 bases from J, leaving 12 bases between. The germline V gene has CDR1 MNHNS and CDR2 SASEGT. The CDR3 DNA reads TGTGCCAGCAGTGAACAGGGTGGGGGGGAGACCCAGTACTTC. It translates to CASSEQGGGETQYF.

The chain joins TRBV6-5 to TRBJ2-2, with a tentative D call TRBD2 (5 bases). Germline CDR1 is MNHEY and CDR2 is SVGAGI. CDR3 size: 14 residues. V lost 5 bases and J 2 bases, leaving 9 bases between the germline ends. As DNA, the CDR3 is TGTGCCAGCAGTCGGACTCTTAACACCGGGGAGCTGTTTTTT. Its protein product is CASSRTLNTGELFF.

The V gene is TRBV10-3, the J gene TRBJ2-2, with 10 bases lining up with TRBD2. Germline lookup yields CDR1 ENHRY and CDR2 SYGVKD. V lost 5 bases and J lost 5; bases outside the gene matches: 5. The CDR3 covers 15 residues. CDR3 nucleotides: TGTGCCATCAGTAGCGGGAGGGCGGGAACCGGGGAGCTGTTTTTT. Its translation: CAISSGRAGTGELFF.

This clone showed up just once. At the DNA level, this CDR3 is encoded by other sequences in the same sample as well. The chain is built from TRBV7-2 and TRBJ2-3; D unresolved. The V end lost 0 bases, the J end lost 3 bases, and 4 bases lay between the germline ends. CDR1 and CDR2 (germline): SGHTA, FQGNSA. This CDR3 spans 13 amino acids. CDR3 coding DNA: TGTGCCAGCAGCTTAGCGAGGACAGATACGCAGTATTTT. Its protein is CASSLARTDTQYF.

This clone is a singleton in its sample. This chain uses TRBV7-9 with TRBJ2-5, with TRBD1 identical over 7 bases. The CDR3 consists of 15 residues. Germline V gene sequence: CDR1 SEHNR, CDR2 FQNEAQ (reference sequence). Germline trimming cut 4 bases from V and 2 bases from J; bases unmatched to any gene: 7. In DNA, the CDR3 is TGTGCCAGCAGCTACTCCGGGACAGAGCAAGAGACCCAGTACTTC. Its protein product is CASSYSGTEQETQYF. The full variable domain, its missing parts supplied by reference TRBV7-9 and TRBJ2-5, is DTGVSQNPRHKITKRGQNVTFRCDPISEHNRLYWYRQTLGQGPEFLTYFQNEAQLEKSRLLSDRFSAERPKGSFSTLEIQRTEQGDSAMYLCASSYSGTEQETQYFGPGTRLLVL.

The chain is built from TRBV5-6 and TRBJ1-2; 8 nucleotides agree with TRBD1. CDR1 is SGHDT, CDR2 YYEEEE, per germline. Losses at the gene ends were 3 bases for V and 4 bases for J; bases not matched to a gene: 2. The CDR3 is made up of 13 amino acids. The CDR3 is CASSSGQVYGYTF. CDR3 DNA: TGTGCCAGCAGCTCGGGACAGGTCTATGGCTACACCTTC.

V usage is TRBV2 and J usage is TRBJ2-2; TRBD2 agrees at 12 bases. This CDR3 comprises 15 residues. With 8 bases clipped from V and 7 bases from J, the junction kept 8 bases outside the gene matches. Germline V lookup: CDR1 SNHLY, CDR2 FYNNEI. The CDR3, as DNA: TGTGCCAGCGGTCGACTAGCGGGAGAAATCGGGGAGCTGTTTTTT. It translates to CASGRLAGEIGELFF.

The table lists this clone with a few counts. The V call is TRBV5-5, the J call TRBJ1-3, with D unresolved. Trimming removed 2 bases from V and 0 bases from J, with 6 bases in between. The germline CDR1 and CDR2 sequences are SGHKS and YYEKEE (reference sequence). This CDR3 has 14 residues. CDR3 nucleotide sequence: TGTGCCAGCAGCTTACGAGTCTCTGGAAACACCATATATTTT. Protein sequence: CASSLRVSGNTIYF.

This sequence joins TRBV11-1 and TRBJ2-1; 8 nucleotides align to TRBD1. This CDR3 is built from 16 residues. V lost 4 bases and J lost 0; bases outside the gene matches: 5. Germline V gives CDR1 SGHAT, CDR2 FQDESV (reference sequence). Here the CDR3 DNA reads TGTGCCAGCAGCTCCCGGCAGGGGGCCTCCTACAATGAGCAGTTCTTC. It translates to CASSSRQGASYNEQFF.

This clone was detected many times. The rearrangement links TRBV5-1 to TRBJ1-1, with D perhaps matching TRBD1 (6 bases). The CDR3 is 14 residues long. Germline CDR1 SGHRS, CDR2 YFSETQ. Trimming left V 1 base short and J 4 bases short, with 11 bases between. CDR3 sequence reads: CASSLLGAGTEAFF. The CDR3 DNA reads TGCGCCAGCAGCTTGCTGGGGGCGGGCACTGAAGCTTTCTTT.

The chain combines TRBV5-1 with TRBJ1-5; the D is unclear. The germline V gene has CDR1 SGHRS and CDR2 YFSETQ. The CDR3 consists of 14 residues. V gave up 0 bases and J gave up 0 bases, with 4 bases separating them. CDR3: CASSLGPSNQPQHF. As DNA, the CDR3 is TGCGCCAGCAGCTTGGGGCCTAGCAATCAGCCCCAGCATTTT.

This clone has a single count. The CDR3 region has the DNA TGTGCCATCAGTGATACGGGTGGCTCCTACAATGAGCAGTTCTTC. Amino acid sequence: CAISDTGGSYNEQFF. This chain uses TRBV10-3 with TRBJ2-1; D ambiguous. The CDR3 runs to 15 residues. V shed 3 bases and J shed 0 bases, with 9 bases lying between them. Germline-derived CDR1 and CDR2 are ENHRY and SYGVKD.

V and J are TRBV28 and TRBJ1-4; 7 bases agree with TRBD1. This CDR3 is built from 13 residues. Germline CDR1 MDHEN, CDR2 SYDVKM. Unmatched junction bases numbered 6, after V lost 7 bases and J lost 7 bases. The CDR3: CASTRGIGEKLFF. DNA for the CDR3: TGTGCCAGCACCAGGGGGATTGGTGAAAAACTGTTTTTT.

The chain has TRBV28 and TRBJ2-7; D uncertain. CDR1 is MDHEN, CDR2 SYDVKM, per germline. Trimming shortened V by 2 bases and J by 3 bases, and 11 bases separated the two germline ends. The CDR3 covers 14 residues. CDR3 nucleotides: TGTGCCAGCAGTTTAGTGGGCTCCGACTACGAGCAGTACGTC. The encoded protein is CASSLVGSDYEQYV.

The chain joins TRBV10-3 to TRBJ1-6; 7 positions agree with TRBD1. Germline values: CDR1 ENHRY, CDR2 SYGVKD. The length of the CDR3 is 13 residues. The V segment lost 11 bases and the J segment 7 bases; nucleotides outside the gene matches: 8. The CDR3 DNA is TGTGCCCTCGGGGAGACAGGGAATTCACCCCTCCACTTT. Translated, it gives CALGETGNSPLHF.

The chain couples TRBV2 to TRBJ2-4, with D perhaps matching TRBD2 (5 bases). This CDR3 is built from 15 residues. The V end lost 1 base, the J end lost 3 bases, and 10 bases lay between the germline ends. The germline V gene has CDR1 SNHLY and CDR2 FYNNEI. Here the CDR3 reads CASSEDGIDKNIQYF. The DNA of the CDR3 is TGTGCCAGCAGTGAAGACGGGATCGACAAAAACATTCAGTACTTC. The full variable domain, rest sourced from reference TRBV2 and TRBJ2-4, is EPEVTQTPSHQVTQMGQEVILRCVPISNHLYFYWYRQILGQKVEFLVSFYNNEISEKSEIFDDQFSVERPDGSNFTLKIRSTKLEDSAMYFCASSEDGIDKNIQYFGAGTRLSVL.

This chain connects TRBV7-2 to TRBJ2-1; TRBD2 matches 11 bases. Germline V gene sequence: CDR1 SGHTA, CDR2 FQGNSA. This CDR3 comprises 15 residues. The V segment lost 3 bases and the J segment 6 bases; nucleotides outside the gene matches: 4. DNA for the CDR3: TGTGCCAGCAGCTTTCCACTAGCGGGAGTCAATGAGCAGTTCTTC. Translating it yields CASSFPLAGVNEQFF.

In its sample, this clone was seen once. The chain is built from TRBV7-9 and TRBJ2-1, with D tentatively TRBD1 (6 bases). Germline CDR1 SEHNR, CDR2 FQNEAQ (reference sequence). The CDR3 has 12 amino acids. V was cut by 5 bases and J by 7 bases, with 9 bases left in between. The CDR3 DNA reads as TGTGCCAGCAGCCCGGACAGTAATGAGCAGTTCTTC. Translated: CASSPDSNEQFF.

The J gene is TRBJ2-5, the V gene TRBV5-4; 11 bases line up with TRBD1. The CDR3 length is 16 residues. Germline values: CDR1 SGHNT, CDR2 YYREEE (reference sequence). The J segment lost 4 bases and the V segment lost 4 bases, leaving 9 bases of the junction unmatched. CDR3: CASSHPTGTGGETQYF. CDR3 sequence (DNA): TGTGCCAGCAGCCATCCCACCGGGACAGGGGGAGAGACCCAGTACTTC.

This sequence joins TRBV20-1 and TRBJ1-4, with 7 bases fitting TRBD1. The CDR3 is made up of 11 amino acids. After removal of 2 bases from V and 17 bases from J, the junction contained 8 bases not matched to a gene. Germline V CDR1 and CDR2: DFQATT, SNEGSKA (reference sequence). The CDR3 region is CSARTQGLFFF. CDR3 coding DNA: TGCAGTGCTAGAACACAGGGGCTCTTCTTTTTT.

The V gene is TRBV12-2, the J gene TRBJ1-4. TRBV12-2 corresponds to a pseudogene. The CDR3 is 18 amino acids. CDR3 DNA sequence: TGTGCAAGTCGCTCCCCTTCGGGGGGGGACAGAACTAATGAAAAACTGTTTTTT. It encodes CASRSPSGGDRTNEKLFF.

This clone has just one count. This chain uses TRBV7-6 with TRBJ1-1; 8 positions match TRBD1. The CDR3 has 16 amino acids. Germline lookup yields CDR1 SGHVS and CDR2 FNYEAQ. V was pared by 1 base and J by 3 bases, with 7 bases of the junction left unmatched. CDR3 residues: CASSLVQDRVDTEAFF. Here the CDR3 DNA reads TGTGCCAGCAGCTTAGTTCAGGACAGGGTAGACACTGAAGCTTTCTTT.

The gene calls are TRBV10-2 and TRBJ2-1; D possibly corresponds to TRBD2 (6 bases). The germline CDR1 and CDR2 sequences are WSHSY and SAAADI. The CDR3 is made up of 16 amino acids. The V end was cut by 8 bases, the J end by 6 bases, with 23 bases between. In DNA, the CDR3 is TGCGCCAGCCAAAAACCGGGCGGGGTCGAGCTCAATGAGCAGTTCTTC. It codes for CASQKPGGVELNEQFF.

V gene TRBV18 combines with J gene TRBJ1-2; no definite D call. This CDR3 is built from 15 residues. Germline CDR1 reads KGHSH; CDR2 reads LQKENI. V lost 1 base, J lost 4 bases, and 13 bases lay in between. The CDR3 DNA reads as TGTGCCAGCTCACCACAAACGGGATCCCTCTATGGCTACACCTTC. This gives the protein CASSPQTGSLYGYTF.

V usage is TRBV18 and J usage is TRBJ2-2; maybe TRBD2 (6 bases). There are 14 residues in the CDR3. Germline values: CDR1 KGHSH, CDR2 LQKENI. V gave up 6 bases and J gave up 7 bases, with 15 bases separating them. CDR3 sequence (DNA): TGTGCCAGCTCCCTGGGGGGAGACGTCGGGGAGCTGTTTTTT. Its translation is CASSLGGDVGELFF.

The chain carries TRBV24-1 and TRBJ2-2; D is perhaps TRBD2 (5 bases). Germline lookup yields CDR1 KGHDR and CDR2 SFDVKD. This CDR3 is built from 13 residues. Trimming took 4 bases from V and 6 from J, leaving 8 bases between them. The CDR3: CATSDTRPGELFF. The CDR3 DNA is TGTGCCACCAGTGACACTAGGCCCGGGGAGCTGTTTTTT.

V usage is TRBV10-3 and J usage is TRBJ1-3; 8 bases agree with TRBD1. Germline V gene data show CDR1 as ENHRY and CDR2 as SYGVKD. The trim removed 3 bases at V and 4 bases at J, leaving 8 bases unmatched. This CDR3 is built from 16 residues. The CDR3, as DNA: TGTGCCATCAGTGATGGTGACAGGGGATCCGGAAACACCATATATTTT. Protein product: CAISDGDRGSGNTIYF.

The chain recombines TRBV6-5 with TRBJ2-1; possibly TRBD2 for D (6 bases). The CDR3 sequence is 13 residues long. Germline CDR1 reads MNHEY; CDR2 reads SVGAGI. V lost 7 bases, J lost 4 bases, and 11 bases lay in between. The CDR3 sequence is CASTEGLYNEQFF. Written as DNA, the CDR3 is TGTGCCAGCACCGAGGGACTTTACAATGAGCAGTTCTTC.

This chain connects TRBV5-4 to TRBJ2-2; 15 bases are shared with TRBD2. This CDR3 comprises 17 residues. J was trimmed by 5 bases and V by 6 bases; bases with no gene match: 8. The germline V gene has CDR1 SGHNT and CDR2 YYREEE (reference sequence). This CDR3 reads CASTRGLAGGPTGELFF. The CDR3 bases are TGTGCCAGCACGAGAGGACTAGCGGGAGGGCCTACCGGGGAGCTGTTTTTT.

The chain has TRBV11-2 and TRBJ2-1; 8 bases match TRBD1. Germline values: CDR1 SGHAT, CDR2 FQNNGV. V was clipped by 5 bases and J by 8 bases; unmatched bases: 5. CDR3 size: 13 residues. The CDR3 sequence is CASSPDRDDEQFF. CDR3 DNA sequence: TGTGCCAGCAGCCCGGACAGGGACGATGAGCAGTTCTTC. Full variable domain (missing parts from reference TRBV11-2 and TRBJ2-1): EAGVAQSPRYKIIEKRQSVAFWCNPISGHATLYWYQQILGQGPKLLIQFQNNGVVDDSQLPKDRFSAERLKGVDSTLKIQPAKLEDSAVYLCASSPDRDDEQFFGPGTRLTVL.